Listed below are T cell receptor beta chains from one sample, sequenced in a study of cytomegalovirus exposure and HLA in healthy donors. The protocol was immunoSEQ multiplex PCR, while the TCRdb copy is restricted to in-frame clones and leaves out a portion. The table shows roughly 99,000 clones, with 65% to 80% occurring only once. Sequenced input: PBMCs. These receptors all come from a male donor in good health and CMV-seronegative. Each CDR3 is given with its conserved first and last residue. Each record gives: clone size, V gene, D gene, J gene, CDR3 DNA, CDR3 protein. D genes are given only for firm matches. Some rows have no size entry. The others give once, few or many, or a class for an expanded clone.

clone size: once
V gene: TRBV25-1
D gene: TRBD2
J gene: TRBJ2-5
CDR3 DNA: TGTGCCAGCAGTGAAAGTGGCGGGAGAGGGCAAGAGACCCAGTACTTC
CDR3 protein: CASSESGGRGQETQYF

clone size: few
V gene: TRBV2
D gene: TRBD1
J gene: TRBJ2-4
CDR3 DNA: TGTGCCAGCTCCGGGACAGGGGGCAAAAACATTCAGTACTTC
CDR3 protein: CASSGTGGKNIQYF

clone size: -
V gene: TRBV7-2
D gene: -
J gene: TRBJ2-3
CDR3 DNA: TGTGCCAGCAGCTTCTTGACACAGTGGCCTCCAGATACGCAGTATTTT
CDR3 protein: CASSFLTQWPPDTQYF

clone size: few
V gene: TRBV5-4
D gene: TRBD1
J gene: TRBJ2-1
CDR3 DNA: TGTGCCAGCAGCCGAAACCCCCCGGGCAGGGGGTCTGAGCAGTTCTTC
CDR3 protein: CASSRNPPGRGSEQFF

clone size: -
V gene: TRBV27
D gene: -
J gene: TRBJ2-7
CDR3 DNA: TGTGCCAGCAGTCTCCACCAAAGCGTCCTAGCCTACGAGCAGTACTTC
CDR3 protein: CASSLHQSVLAYEQYF

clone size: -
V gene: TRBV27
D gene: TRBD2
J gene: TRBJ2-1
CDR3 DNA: TGTGCCAGCAGCCCCATTGGGACTAGCGGTTCCTACAATGAGCAGTTCTTC
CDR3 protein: CASSPIGTSGSYNEQFF

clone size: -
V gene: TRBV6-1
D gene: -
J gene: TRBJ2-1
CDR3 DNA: TGTGCCAGCAGTGAATTAGAAGCCTACAATGAGCAGTTCTTC
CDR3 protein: CASSELEAYNEQFF

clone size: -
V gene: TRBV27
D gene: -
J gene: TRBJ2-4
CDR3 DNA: TGTGCCAGCAGATCACTAGCCAAAAACATTCAGTACTTC
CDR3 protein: CASRSLAKNIQYF

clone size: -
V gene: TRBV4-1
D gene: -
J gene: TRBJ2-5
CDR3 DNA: TGCGCCAGCAGCCAAACTAAAGAGCAGTACTTC
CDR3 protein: CASSQTKEQYF

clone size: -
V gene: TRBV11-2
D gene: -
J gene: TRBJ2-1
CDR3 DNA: TGTGCCAGCAGCTTACCCCAGGGAGTTAGGGGGAATGAGCAGTTCTTC
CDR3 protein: CASSLPQGVRGNEQFF

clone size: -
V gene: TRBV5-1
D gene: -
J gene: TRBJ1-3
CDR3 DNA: TGCGCCAGCAGCGGTGGACAGTTAAGCTCTGGAAACACCATATATTTT
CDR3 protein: CASSGGQLSSGNTIYF

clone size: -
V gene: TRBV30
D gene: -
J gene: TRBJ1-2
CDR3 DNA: TGTGCCTACCTGCCGGGACTCGGTGGCTACACCTTC
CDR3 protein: CAYLPGLGGYTF

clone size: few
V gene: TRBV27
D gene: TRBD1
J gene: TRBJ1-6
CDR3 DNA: TGTGCCAGCAGATTATCGCCGTTGTGGGACAGAAATTCACCCCTCCACTTT
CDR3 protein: CASRLSPLWDRNSPLHF

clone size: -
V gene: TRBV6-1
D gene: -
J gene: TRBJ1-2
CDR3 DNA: TGTGCCAGCGACCGGGGATTTAACTATGGCTACACCTTC
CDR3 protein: CASDRGFNYGYTF

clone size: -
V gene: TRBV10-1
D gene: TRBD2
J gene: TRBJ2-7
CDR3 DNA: TGCGCCAGCAGTGAAAGGCTAGCGGGAGATTGGCAGTACTTC
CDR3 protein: CASSERLAGDWQYF

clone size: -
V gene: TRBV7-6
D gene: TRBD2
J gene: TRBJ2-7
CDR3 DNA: TGTGCCAGCAGCCCGAAGACTAGCGGGAGTCTCGAGCAGTACTTC
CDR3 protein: CASSPKTSGSLEQYF

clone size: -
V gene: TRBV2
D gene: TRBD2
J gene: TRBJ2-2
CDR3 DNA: TGTGCCAGCAGGGGGACTAGCGGCACCGGGGAGCTGTTTTTT
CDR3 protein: CASRGTSGTGELFF

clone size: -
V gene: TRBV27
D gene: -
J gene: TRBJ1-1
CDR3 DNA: TGTGCCAGCACCTCCTCCCAGGAGAACACTGAAGCTTTCTTT
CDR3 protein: CASTSSQENTEAFF

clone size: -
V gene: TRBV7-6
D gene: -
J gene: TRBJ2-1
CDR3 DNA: TGTGCCAGCAGCCCCTCGAGGGGGAGTGAGCAGTTCTTC
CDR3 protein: CASSPSRGSEQFF

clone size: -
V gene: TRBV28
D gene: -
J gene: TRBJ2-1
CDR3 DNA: TGTGCCAGCGTCCAACAGCCTCACGAGCAGTTCTTC
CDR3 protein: CASVQQPHEQFF

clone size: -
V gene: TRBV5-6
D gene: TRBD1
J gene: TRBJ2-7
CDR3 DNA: TGTGCCAGCAGCTTGGTGGGACAGGGGGACCACGAGCAGTACTTC
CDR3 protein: CASSLVGQGDHEQYF

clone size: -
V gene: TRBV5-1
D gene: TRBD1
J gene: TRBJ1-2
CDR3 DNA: TGCGCCAGCAGCTTGGTTAGGACAGGGCGTTCGGTCTATGGCTACACCTTC
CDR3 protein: CASSLVRTGRSVYGYTF

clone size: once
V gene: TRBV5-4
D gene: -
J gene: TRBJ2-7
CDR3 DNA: TGTGCCAGCAGCACAGGGACCAGGGGGGCCTACGAGCAGTACTTC
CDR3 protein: CASSTGTRGAYEQYF

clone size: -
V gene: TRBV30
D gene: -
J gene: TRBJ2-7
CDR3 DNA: TGTGCCTGGAGTTTCGTATCCTACGAGCAGTACTTC
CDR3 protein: CAWSFVSYEQYF

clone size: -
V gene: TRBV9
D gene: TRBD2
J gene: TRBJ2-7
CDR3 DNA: TGTGCCAGCTCGTGGGCTAGCGGGAGCTACGAGCAGTACTTC
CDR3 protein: CASSWASGSYEQYF

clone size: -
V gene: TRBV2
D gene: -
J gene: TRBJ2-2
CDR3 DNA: TGTGCCAGCAGTTCCGACAGTTTTAACACCGGGGAGCTGTTTTTT
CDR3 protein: CASSSDSFNTGELFF

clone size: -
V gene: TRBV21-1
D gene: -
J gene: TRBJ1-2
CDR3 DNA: TGTGCCAGCAGCAAAGACAGGGGGCCTTATGGCTACACCTTC
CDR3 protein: CASSKDRGPYGYTF

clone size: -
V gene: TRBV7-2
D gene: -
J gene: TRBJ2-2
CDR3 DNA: TGTGCCAGCAGCTTAGGGGGAGGAGCGCCGACCACCGGGGAGCTGTTTTTT
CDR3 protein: CASSLGGGAPTTGELFF

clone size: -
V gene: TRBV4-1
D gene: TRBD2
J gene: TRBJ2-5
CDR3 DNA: TGCGCCAGCAGCCAAGGGGGAGGGGAAGAGACCCAGTACTTC
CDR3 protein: CASSQGGGEETQYF

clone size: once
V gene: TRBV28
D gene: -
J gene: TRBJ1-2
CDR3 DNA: TGTGCCAGCAGTTTGTGGGCGCGTGGCTACACCTTC
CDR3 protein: CASSLWARGYTF

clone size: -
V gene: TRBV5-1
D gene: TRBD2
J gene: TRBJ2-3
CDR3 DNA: TGCGCCAGCAACGGCGGGAGTGGGTTGGGCACAGATACGCAGTATTTT
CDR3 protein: CASNGGSGLGTDTQYF

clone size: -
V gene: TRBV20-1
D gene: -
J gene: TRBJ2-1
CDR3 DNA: TGCAGTGCTTTCGACAATGAGCAGTTCTTC
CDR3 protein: CSAFDNEQFF

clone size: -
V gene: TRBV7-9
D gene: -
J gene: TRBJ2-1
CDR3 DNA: TGTGCCAGCAGCTTCGGGATTTTTAACAATGAGCAGTTCTTC
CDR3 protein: CASSFGIFNNEQFF

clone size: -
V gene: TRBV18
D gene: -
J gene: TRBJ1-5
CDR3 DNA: TGTGCCAGCTCACCGAGGGATTCGGGGGGCGCGGATCAGCCCCAGCATTTT
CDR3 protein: CASSPRDSGGADQPQHF

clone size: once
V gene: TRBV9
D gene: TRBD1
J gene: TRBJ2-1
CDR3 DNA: TGTGCCAGCAGCGCCGAGGGGACAGGGTCTTATTGGGAGCAGTTCTTC
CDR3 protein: CASSAEGTGSYWEQFF

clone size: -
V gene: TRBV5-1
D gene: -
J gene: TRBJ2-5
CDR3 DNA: TGCGCCAGCAGCTTGAGTTTGGGGGGAGTGGGGGAGCAGTACTTC
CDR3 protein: CASSLSLGGVGEQYF

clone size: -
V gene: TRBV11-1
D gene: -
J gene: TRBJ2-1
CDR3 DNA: TGTGCCAGCAGCTTAGAAGGGAGCTCCTACAATGAGCAGTTCTTC
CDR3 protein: CASSLEGSSYNEQFF

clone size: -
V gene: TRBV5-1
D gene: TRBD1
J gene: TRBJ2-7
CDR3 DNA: TGCGCCAGCAGGGGAACCGGGACAGGGGACTTCCACGAGCAGTACTTC
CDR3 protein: CASRGTGTGDFHEQYF

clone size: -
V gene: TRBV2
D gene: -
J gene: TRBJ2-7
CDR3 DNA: TGTGCCAGCATACGCGGGGCCTACGAGCAGTACTTC
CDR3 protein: CASIRGAYEQYF

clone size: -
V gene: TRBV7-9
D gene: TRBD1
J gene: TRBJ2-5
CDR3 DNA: TGTGCCAGCAGCTATGGGGACAGGGGGCTCCAAGAGACCCAGTACTTC
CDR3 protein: CASSYGDRGLQETQYF

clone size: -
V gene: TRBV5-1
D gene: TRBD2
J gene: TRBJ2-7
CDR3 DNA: TGCGCCAGCAGCGTCGGTATAGCGGGGCCCTACGAGCAGTACTTC
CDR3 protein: CASSVGIAGPYEQYF

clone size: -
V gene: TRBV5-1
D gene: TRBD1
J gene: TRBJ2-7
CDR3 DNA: TGCGCCAGCAGCCCCCCGGGACAGGGCTACTACGAGCAGTACTTC
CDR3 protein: CASSPPGQGYYEQYF

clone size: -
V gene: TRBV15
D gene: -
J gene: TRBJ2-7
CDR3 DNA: TGTGCCACCAGCGAGAGGGATAGTGAGCAGTACTTC
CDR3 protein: CATSERDSEQYF

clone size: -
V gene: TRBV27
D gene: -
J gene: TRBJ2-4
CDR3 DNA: TGTGCCAGCACGGGTCAGGGAGCCAAAAACATTCAGTACTTC
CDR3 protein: CASTGQGAKNIQYF

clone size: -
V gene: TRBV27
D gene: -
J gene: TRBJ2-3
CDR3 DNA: TGTGCCAGCAGGTCCCACAGGGTTGTTGGCACAGATACGCAGTATTTT
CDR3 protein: CASRSHRVVGTDTQYF

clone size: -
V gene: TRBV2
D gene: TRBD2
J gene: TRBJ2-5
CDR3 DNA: TGTGCCAGCGTAGGGCGGGAGGAGGGAGAGACCCAGTACTTC
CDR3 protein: CASVGREEGETQYF

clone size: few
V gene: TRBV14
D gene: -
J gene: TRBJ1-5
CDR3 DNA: TGTGCCAGCAGCCAATATCAGAATCAGCCCCAGCATTTT
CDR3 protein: CASSQYQNQPQHF

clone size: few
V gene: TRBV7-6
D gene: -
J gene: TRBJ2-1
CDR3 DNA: TGTGCCAGCAGCCACTCCGGGAAGAGCGATGAGCAGTTCTTC
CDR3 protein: CASSHSGKSDEQFF

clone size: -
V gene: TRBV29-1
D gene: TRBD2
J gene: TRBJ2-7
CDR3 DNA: TGCAGCGTTGAATCGGGGACTAGCGGACACGAGCAGTACTTC
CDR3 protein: CSVESGTSGHEQYF

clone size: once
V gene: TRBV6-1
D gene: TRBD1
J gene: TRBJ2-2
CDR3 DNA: TGCGCCAGCAGCACAGGGGGAGTCACCGGGGAGCTGTTTTTT
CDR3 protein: CASSTGGVTGELFF

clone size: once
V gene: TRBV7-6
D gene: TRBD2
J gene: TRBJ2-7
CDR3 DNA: TGTGCCAGCAGCTTAGGGGCTAGCGGGCCTTACGAGCAGTACTTC
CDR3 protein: CASSLGASGPYEQYF

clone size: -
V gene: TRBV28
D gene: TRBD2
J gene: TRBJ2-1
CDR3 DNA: TGTGCCAGCAGTACTCCAGCGGGAGGGTATGAGCAGTTCTTC
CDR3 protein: CASSTPAGGYEQFF

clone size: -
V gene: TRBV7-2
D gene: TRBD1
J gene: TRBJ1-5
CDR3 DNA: TGTGCCAGCAGCAAAAGGACAGGCGATCAGCCCCAGCATTTT
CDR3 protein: CASSKRTGDQPQHF

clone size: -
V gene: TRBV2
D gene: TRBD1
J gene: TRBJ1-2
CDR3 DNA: TGTGCCAGCAGTGAACAGGGGGTCGGCTACACCTTC
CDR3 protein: CASSEQGVGYTF